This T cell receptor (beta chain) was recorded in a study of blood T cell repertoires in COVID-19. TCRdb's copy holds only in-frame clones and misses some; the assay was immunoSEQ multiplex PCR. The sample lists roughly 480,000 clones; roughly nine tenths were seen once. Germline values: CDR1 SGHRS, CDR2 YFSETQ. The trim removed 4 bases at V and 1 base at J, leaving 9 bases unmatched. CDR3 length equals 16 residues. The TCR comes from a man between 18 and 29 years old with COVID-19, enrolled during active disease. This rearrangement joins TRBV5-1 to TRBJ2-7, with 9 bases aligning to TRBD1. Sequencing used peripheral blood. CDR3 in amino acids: CASSQGQGSPSYEQYF. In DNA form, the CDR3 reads TGCGCCAGCAGCCAGGGACAGGGATCGCCATCCTACGAGCAGTACTTC.